The 15 T cell receptor beta chains listed next were all sequenced from one sample in a study of cytomegalovirus exposure and HLA in healthy donors. 13 Jbeta primers and 60 Vbeta primers were used for the PCR. Assay: immunoSEQ multiplex PCR; the TCRdb copy retains only in-frame clones and omits some. The sample contains some 63,000 clones, around 83% of which appear only once. The specimen sequenced was PBMCs. Receptor source: a human donor in good health.

This chain joins TRBV11-2 and TRBJ1-5; 7 positions match TRBD1. Germline V gives CDR1 SGHAT, CDR2 FQNNGV. The CDR3 loop spans 14 amino acids. V dropped 5 bases and J dropped 4; count of bases not matched to a gene: 5. The CDR3 nucleotides read TGTGCCAGCAGCGACAGGGCCAAGAATCAGCCCCAGCATTTT. Translated: CASSDRAKNQPQHF.

This clone was observed a single time. The rearrangement links TRBV18 to TRBJ2-3; 7 positions match TRBD1. Trimming took 1 base from V and 4 from J; bases not matched to a gene: 5. The CDR3 contains 15 residues. Germline values: CDR1 KGHSH, CDR2 LQKENI. The CDR3 is CASSPLGTDPDTQYF. CDR3 bases: TGTGCCAGCTCACCACTCGGGACAGACCCAGATACGCAGTATTTT.

Only a few counts were recorded for this clone. The chain employs TRBV9 and TRBJ2-5; 8 bases are shared with TRBD1. The CDR3 runs 16 residues. CDR1 SGDLS and CDR2 YYNGEE come from the germline V gene. Germline trimming cut 4 bases from V and 7 bases from J; bases unmatched to any gene: 15. The CDR3 sequence: CASSTSDRAELGTQYF. DNA for the CDR3: TGTGCCAGCAGCACGTCGGACAGGGCGGAGCTGGGGACCCAGTACTTC.

This clone was detected only a few times. The gene calls are TRBV27 and TRBJ2-5; 9 bases agree with TRBD2. The DNA end is a closer match to TRBJ2-7, so the J assignment may be wrong. The CDR3 covers 15 residues. Germline V CDR1 and CDR2: MNHEY, SMNVEV (reference sequence). The CDR3 protein is CASSTSSGTLYEQYF. The CDR3 coding sequence is TGTGCCAGCAGTACGTCTAGCGGGACTCTTTACGAGCAGTACTTC.

V is TRBV19 and J is TRBJ2-7, with 14 positions matching TRBD2. CDR3 size: 15 residues. Germline values: CDR1 LNHDA, CDR2 SQIVND (reference sequence). The trim removed 4 bases at V and 2 bases at J, leaving 1 base unmatched. CDR3 nucleotide sequence: TGTGCCAGTAGTAAGGGACTAGCGGGAGCCTACGAGCAGTACTTC. Its translation: CASSKGLAGAYEQYF.

V and J are TRBV10-3 and TRBJ1-1, with D possibly matching TRBD1 (5 bases). The CDR3 is made up of 18 amino acids. Germline CDR1 and CDR2: ENHRY and SYGVKD. Trimming took off 3 bases at V and 4 bases at J, with 24 bases between the two ends. In nucleotides, the CDR3 is TGTGCCATCAGTGATCCGGTGGGGCAGGGAACGGAGGGCACTGAAGCTTTCTTT. This sequence encodes CAISDPVGQGTEGTEAFF.

V and J are TRBV7-9 and TRBJ1-4; weak D call: TRBD1 (6 bases). The germline V gene has CDR1 SEHNR and CDR2 FQNEAQ (reference sequence). The V end lost 5 bases, the J end lost 5 bases, and 15 bases lay between the germline ends. CDR3 size: 15 residues. The CDR3 protein is CASSTTGNKNEKLFF. CDR3 coding DNA: TGTGCCAGCAGCACTACAGGGAACAAGAATGAAAAACTGTTTTTT.

The chain recombines TRBV6-1 with TRBJ2-1; 10 bases align to TRBD2. This CDR3 has 15 residues. Germline assignment: CDR1 MNHNS and CDR2 SASEGT. V gave up 8 bases and J gave up 4 bases; unmatched junction bases: 8. The CDR3 nucleotides are TGTGCCAGCTTACTAACTAGCGGGGTATACAATGAGCAGTTCTTC. This gives the protein CASLLTSGVYNEQFF.

The rearrangement joins TRBV5-1 to TRBJ2-6, with 11 positions matching TRBD1. The CDR3 spans 18 residues. The V gene's germline CDR1 is SGHRS and CDR2 YFSETQ. Unmatched junction bases numbered 7, after V lost 2 bases and J lost 3 bases. In DNA, the CDR3 is TGCGCCAGCAGCTTAGGACAGGGGGCGCCTTATGGGGCCAACGTCCTGACTTTC. This encodes CASSLGQGAPYGANVLTF.

The gene calls are TRBV28 and TRBJ1-2, with D possibly TRBD1 on 5 matching bases. The CDR3 sequence is 15 residues long. V was pared by 5 bases and J by 4 bases, with 17 bases between. Per germline, CDR1 MDHEN and CDR2 SYDVKM. The chain's CDR3 is CASSVVVYRSYGYTF. DNA of the CDR3: TGTGCCAGCAGTGTTGTGGTTTACAGGTCCTATGGCTACACCTTC.

This chain links TRBV6-6 with TRBJ1-3, with no clear D. With 0 bases removed from V and 1 base from J, the gap between germline ends came to 7 bases. The CDR3 length is 15 residues. Germline V gene sequence: CDR1 MNHNY, CDR2 SVGAGI (reference sequence). CDR3 coding DNA: TGTGCCAGCAGTTACTCCGGGGTGTCTGGAAACACCATATATTTT. It encodes CASSYSGVSGNTIYF.

The chain joins TRBV7-9 to TRBJ2-6, with 8 bases aligning to TRBD2. Germline loops: CDR1 SEHNR, CDR2 FQNEAQ (reference sequence). CDR3 size: 16 residues. The V and J ends lost 1 base and 3 bases, in that order; junction bases with no gene match: 2. This CDR3 reads CASSLGRGGGANVLTF. Written as DNA, the CDR3 is TGTGCCAGCAGCTTAGGACGGGGGGGTGGGGCCAACGTCCTGACTTTC.

J is TRBJ2-3 and V is TRBV5-4; tentatively, D is TRBD2 (7 bases). The CDR3 totals 15 residues. Germline V gives CDR1 SGHNT, CDR2 YYREEE (reference sequence). Deletions cut 4 bases from V and 2 bases from J, with 14 bases between. CDR3 sequence: CASSGGGGLTDTQYF. The CDR3 DNA follows: TGTGCCAGCAGCGGTGGGGGGGGGCTCACAGATACGCAGTATTTT.

The chain joins TRBV30 to TRBJ2-3; weak D call: TRBD1 (6 bases). The CDR3 is 15 residues long. Germline V lookup: CDR1 GTSNPN, CDR2 SVGIG (reference sequence). V dropped 0 bases and J dropped 2 bases, with 12 bases sitting between them. The CDR3 sequence: CAWSVQRGFTDTQYF. The CDR3 DNA sequence: TGTGCCTGGAGTGTACAGAGGGGGTTCACAGATACGCAGTATTTT.

This clone showed up just a few times. This chain uses TRBV30 with TRBJ1-2, with TRBD1 identical over 8 bases. The V gene's germline CDR1 is GTSNPN and CDR2 SVGIG (reference sequence). V shed 4 bases and J 4 bases; nucleotides not matched to a gene: 8. The CDR3 is 14 amino acids. CDR3 nucleotide sequence: TGTGCCTGGATTGGACAGGGAGCCCTCTATGGCTACACCTTC. This sequence encodes CAWIGQGALYGYTF.